Presented here are 18 T cell receptor beta chains from one specimen sequenced in a study of T cells after posttransplantation cyclophosphamide. TCRdb keeps only in-frame clones here, not all; method: immunoSEQ multiplex PCR. The sample shows about 22,000 clones, roughly nine tenths of them seen only once. Treatment was busulfan-fludarabine conditioning, a marrow graft, and cyclophosphamide on days +3 and +4. Sequences were derived from PBMCs, sampled after allogeneic stem cell transplant with posttransplant cyclophosphamide. These receptors were obtained from a female patient in her 30s who received an allogeneic stem cell transplant from an unrelated donor, was CMV-positive, and had no GVHD. Some T cells may trace back to the graft donor.

The chain is built from TRBV18 and TRBJ1-1, with D hard to call. The length of the CDR3 is 13 residues. CDR1 is KGHSH, CDR2 LQKENI, per germline. Trimming cost V 8 bases and J 0 bases, with 10 bases left between them. The CDR3 is CASLTGMNTEAFF. CDR3 sequence (DNA): TGTGCCAGCCTCACGGGGATGAACACTGAAGCTTTCTTT.

The V call is TRBV7-3, the J call TRBJ2-5; D may be TRBD2 (6 bases). Trimming stripped 5 bases from V and 3 bases from J, with 16 bases between. The CDR3 contains 15 residues. Germline assignment: CDR1 SGHTA and CDR2 FQGTGA. CDR3 in DNA: TGTGCCAGCAGCCCCAACCCCTCTAGCGAAGAGACCCAGTACTTC. Amino acid sequence: CASSPNPSSEETQYF.

For the CDR3, the DNA is TGTGCCAGCCGGTTTGGGCAGACAGATACGCAGTATTTT. Protein: CASRFGQTDTQYF. The chain couples TRBV6-1 to TRBJ2-3; D unclear. The CDR3 is 13 amino acids. Germline V CDR1 and CDR2: MNHNS, SASEGT. The germline V and J ends were trimmed by 8 bases and 3 bases, with 12 bases remaining between them.

The chain recombines TRBV27 with TRBJ1-6; D might be TRBD1 (5 bases). Looked up from germline, CDR1 is MNHEY and CDR2 is SMNVEV (reference sequence). V was cut by 6 bases and J by 6 bases, with 15 bases left in between. This CDR3 spans 15 amino acids. The CDR3: CASSPGGRANSPLHF. In DNA form, the CDR3 reads TGTGCCAGCAGCCCCGGGGGGAGGGCTAATTCACCCCTCCACTTT.

The rearrangement uses TRBV7-3 and TRBJ1-1, with D possibly matching TRBD1 (6 bases). Germline V gene sequence: CDR1 SGHTA, CDR2 FQGTGA. The V end lost 1 base, the J end lost 1 base, and 10 bases lay between the germline ends. The CDR3 covers 15 residues. The CDR3 loop reads CASSLMGRGNTEAFF. CDR3 nucleotides: TGTGCCAGCAGCTTAATGGGCAGGGGGAACACTGAAGCTTTCTTT.

The V call is TRBV10-3, the J call TRBJ2-6; the match to TRBD1 covers 7 bases. CDR1 ENHRY and CDR2 SYGVKD come from the germline V gene. This CDR3 spans 15 amino acids. J was trimmed by 1 base and V by 6 bases; bases with no gene match: 3. Written as DNA, the CDR3 is TGTGCCATCAGAACAGGGGAATCTGGGGCCAACGTCCTGACTTTC. This gives the protein CAIRTGESGANVLTF.

The rearrangement uses TRBV7-8 and TRBJ2-1; weak D call: TRBD1 (6 bases). This CDR3 contains 15 residues. Trimming left V 5 bases short and J 10 bases short, with 21 bases between. Looked up from germline, CDR1 is SGHVS and CDR2 is FQNEAQ. CDR3 coding DNA: TGTGCCAGCAGCACCCGCCGGGACACCCGATTAGAGCAGTTCTTC. Its translation: CASSTRRDTRLEQFF.

This chain uses TRBV4-1 with TRBJ2-3; D may be TRBD2 (5 bases). Trimming shortened V by 0 bases and J by 0 bases, and 10 bases separated the two germline ends. Per germline, CDR1 MGHRA and CDR2 YSYEKL. The CDR3 has 16 amino acids. The CDR3 region is CASSQESRASTDTQYF. CDR3 DNA sequence: TGCGCCAGCAGCCAAGAATCGCGGGCTAGCACAGATACGCAGTATTTT.

This chain joins TRBV9 and TRBJ1-5, with D maybe TRBD1 (5 bases). V was clipped by 0 bases and J by 7 bases, with 11 bases between them. Per germline, CDR1 SGDLS and CDR2 YYNGEE. The CDR3 has 14 amino acids. The CDR3 here is CASSVGRGGQPQHF. The CDR3 DNA reads as TGTGCCAGCAGCGTAGGTAGGGGTGGGCAGCCCCAGCATTTT.

The gene calls are TRBV6-6 and TRBJ2-1; D is unclear. The CDR3 is 12 amino acids. V lost 0 bases and J lost 8, with 5 bases in between. CDR1 is MNHNY and CDR2 is SVGAGI in the germline V gene (reference sequence). The CDR3 DNA reads TGTGCCAGCAGTTACTCCTCTTATGAGCAGTTCTTC. Residues: CASSYSSYEQFF.

A single count supports this clone. The chain combines TRBV7-9 with TRBJ2-7, with 16 bases fitting TRBD2. CDR1 SEHNR and CDR2 FQNEAQ come from the germline V gene (reference sequence). With 0 bases clipped from V and 1 base from J, the junction kept 6 bases outside the gene matches. The length of the CDR3 is 19 residues. Here the CDR3 DNA reads TGTGCCAGCAGCTTAGCCGGGACTAGCGGGGGGGCAAAGTCCTACGAGCAGTACTTC. This codes for CASSLAGTSGGAKSYEQYF.

The chain combines TRBV21-1 with TRBJ2-7; the D call TRBD2 from the table was never checked on the DNA. TRBV21-1 is listed as a pseudogene. There are 17 residues in the CDR3. CDR3 nucleotide sequence: TGTGCCAGCAGCACCCCCGGGACTAGCGGGGGGTCCTACGAGCAGTACTTC. Its translation: CASSTPGTSGGSYEQYF.

This clone was counted once. This chain connects TRBV7-2 to TRBJ1-6; maybe TRBD1 (5 bases). V lost 2 bases and J lost 6, with 17 bases in between. The CDR3 contains 17 residues. Germline V lookup: CDR1 SGHTA, CDR2 FQGNSA. CDR3 residues: CASSLTGPGLLNSPLHF. DNA for the CDR3: TGTGCCAGCAGCTTAACGGGGCCGGGACTTCTTAATTCACCCCTCCACTTT.

By frequency in the sample, this clone is medium-sized (0.01 to 0.1%). The rearrangement uses TRBV2 and TRBJ2-2; D possibly corresponds to TRBD1 (5 bases). The CDR3 length is 14 residues. V lost 3 bases to trimming and J lost 5 bases, with 10 bases between them. Germline CDR1 SNHLY, CDR2 FYNNEI. CDR3 coding DNA: TGTGCCAGCAGTGAGGGGCCATTAACCGGGGAGCTGTTTTTT. Residues: CASSEGPLTGELFF. Combining the CDR3 with reference TRBV2 and TRBJ2-2 gives the whole variable domain EPEVTQTPSHQVTQMGQEVILRCVPISNHLYFYWYRQILGQKVEFLVSFYNNEISEKSEIFDDQFSVERPDGSNFTLKIRSTKLEDSAMYFCASSEGPLTGELFFGEGSRLTVL.

This rearrangement joins TRBV7-2 to TRBJ1-1; no reliable D call. V lost 5 bases and J lost 1, with 8 bases in between. The germline V gene has CDR1 SGHTA and CDR2 FQGNSA. The CDR3 contains 13 residues. The CDR3 here is CASSQYRNTEAFF. In DNA form, the CDR3 reads TGTGCCAGCAGCCAATACAGGAACACTGAAGCTTTCTTT. Full variable domain (outside the CDR3, taken from reference TRBV7-2 and TRBJ1-1): GAGVSQSPSNKVTEKGKDVELRCDPISGHTALYWYRQSLGQGLEFLIYFQGNSAPDKSGLPSDRFSAERTGGSVSTLTIQRTQQEDSAVYLCASSQYRNTEAFFGQGTRLTVV.

The genes are TRBV7-2 and TRBJ2-5; 10 bases fit TRBD2. Unmatched junction bases numbered 15, after V lost 3 bases and J lost 5 bases. CDR3 length: 18 amino acids. Germline V gene lookup returns CDR1 SGHTA and CDR2 FQGNSA. The CDR3 sequence is CASSFRPRASGGRETQYF. The DNA for the CDR3 is TGTGCCAGCAGCTTTCGGCCTAGGGCTAGCGGGGGTCGGGAGACCCAGTACTTC. Drawing the rest from reference TRBV7-2 and TRBJ2-5, the complete variable domain is GAGVSQSPSNKVTEKGKDVELRCDPISGHTALYWYRQSLGQGLEFLIYFQGNSAPDKSGLPSDRFSAERTGGSVSTLTIQRTQQEDSAVYLCASSFRPRASGGRETQYFGPGTRLLVL.

The CDR3 reads CASSVQGEGTEAFF. The CDR3 DNA reads TGTGCCAGCAGTGTACAGGGGGAAGGGACTGAAGCTTTCTTT. The rearrangement uses TRBV6-1 and TRBJ1-1, with 8 bases identical to TRBD1. This CDR3 has 14 residues. Germline V CDR1 and CDR2: MNHNS, SASEGT. The ends lost 4 bases at V and 5 bases at J; junction bases unmatched: 6.

The chain is built from TRBV7-3 and TRBJ1-1; a weak D match, TRBD1 (6 bases). Trimming cost V 4 bases and J 4 bases, with 10 bases left between them. The germline V gene encodes CDR1 SGHTA and CDR2 FQGTGA. The CDR3 runs to 13 residues. The CDR3 loop reads CASSYRVATEAFF. The DNA for the CDR3 is TGTGCCAGCAGCTACAGGGTTGCCACTGAAGCTTTCTTT.